This T cell receptor beta chain was obtained from a study of blood T cell repertoires in COVID-19. Study background: Acute and convalescent COVID-19 samples came from the United States, Italy and Spain. From T cells, B-cell-depleted T cells, or PBMCs came the material, which was cDNA or gDNA.

The CDR3 spans 16 residues. The trim removed 5 bases at V and 3 bases at J, leaving 9 bases unmatched. The germline V gene encodes CDR1 SGHDT and CDR2 YYEEEE. Original handling: Counts of nucleated cells, estimated from reference gene primer amplification, were obtained. Assay used: immunoSEQ multiplex PCR; TCRdb lists only in-frame clones, some missing. The D gene and trimming were derived from the DNA, and the V and J assignments and clone size from that table. The sample has approximately 240,000 clones; 84% are singletons. In its sample, this clone was seen once. The receptor was isolated from a woman older than 75 with active or convalescent COVID-19. The sample comprised peripheral blood. The chain joins TRBV5-6 to TRBJ2-1, with 9 bases that match TRBD1. CDR3 nucleotide sequence: TGTGCCAGCAGGTTGCCGGGACAGGGAAACTACAATGAGCAGTTCTTC. Protein: CASRLPGQGNYNEQFF.